The 26 T cell receptor beta chains listed next were all sequenced from one sample in a study of T-cell memory formation after mild COVID-19. TCRdb re-derived calls from the 5' RACE reads in MiXCR, one entry per CDR3 protein. The sample shows hundreds of thousands of distinct CDR3 sequences, roughly 21% of them seen only once. The sequenced sample consisted of PBMCs or a T cell subset sorted from them (not recorded which). These receptors were taken from an adult woman who had mild COVID-19 (a few samples of this study predate the infection). Cell type and time point are not known.

The rearrangement uses TRBV3-1 and TRBJ1-1, with TRBD1 as a possible D gene (6 bases). This CDR3 contains 15 residues. V was clipped by 0 bases and J by 0 bases, with 8 bases between them. In germline, CDR1 is LGHDT, CDR2 YNNKEL (reference sequence). The CDR3 sequence is CASSQEGTLNTEAFF. DNA for the CDR3: TGTGCCAGCAGCCAAGAAGGGACACTGAACACTGAAGCTTTCTTT.

This clonotype was observed a few times. The chain joins TRBV29-1 to TRBJ1-1, with unresolved D. The CDR3 is made up of 13 amino acids. Germline V gene data show CDR1 as SQVTM and CDR2 as ANQGSEA. Deletions cut 2 bases from V and 2 bases from J, with 9 bases between. CDR3 protein: CSVEWRANTEAFF. The DNA for the CDR3 is TGCAGCGTTGAATGGCGGGCAAACACTGAAGCTTTCTTT.

This chain links TRBV30 with TRBJ2-2; 7 bases are a match to TRBD1. Unmatched junction bases numbered 15, after V lost 8 bases and J lost 6 bases. Germline V gives CDR1 GTSNPN, CDR2 SVGIG (reference sequence). CDR3 size: 15 residues. CDR3 loop: CARTPGTEESGELFF. In nucleotides, the CDR3 is TGTGCCCGAACACCCGGGACAGAGGAGTCCGGGGAGCTGTTTTTT.

This clonotype has only a few counts. The rearrangement uses TRBV9 and TRBJ2-1; TRBD2 is a possible D gene (5 bases). There are 16 residues in the CDR3. Germline assignment: CDR1 SGDLS and CDR2 YYNGEE. V was clipped by 4 bases and J by 4 bases, with 18 bases between them. The CDR3 DNA sequence: TGTGCCAGCAGCTCAACCGGGCGGGCGGCTTACAATGAGCAGTTCTTC. It codes for CASSSTGRAAYNEQFF.

This clonotype was seen only a few times. The gene calls are TRBV20-1 and TRBJ2-3, with D unresolved. Germline V gene sequence: CDR1 DFQATT, CDR2 SNEGSKA (reference sequence). V was shortened by 3 bases and J by 6 bases, with 7 bases between the two germline ends. This CDR3 region has 11 residues. The CDR3 bases are TGCAGTGCTAGGTCGATGGATACGCAGTATTTT. As protein: CSARSMDTQYF.

This clonotype occurred a few times. The chain links TRBV4-2 to TRBJ2-7; 10 nucleotides line up with TRBD2. The V gene end was trimmed by 1 base and the J gene end by 0 bases; junction bases not matched to a gene: 9. The CDR3 is 18 amino acids. The germline V gene has CDR1 LGHNA and CDR2 YNFKEQ. CDR3 sequence (DNA): TGTGCCAGCAGCCAAGGGACTAGCGGTTCCTTAAGCTCCTACGAGCAGTACTTC. The encoded protein is CASSQGTSGSLSSYEQYF.

This clonotype has a handful of counts. The chain joins TRBV19 to TRBJ1-2; 7 positions match TRBD1. Losses at the gene ends were 4 bases for V and 0 bases for J; bases not matched to a gene: 11. The CDR3 runs 17 residues. In germline, CDR1 is LNHDA, CDR2 SQIVND (reference sequence). CDR3 loop: CASSTGQLSGANYGYTF. CDR3 bases: TGTGCCAGTAGTACGGGACAGTTATCGGGGGCTAACTATGGCTACACCTTC.

This clonotype turned up a few times. DNA of the CDR3: TGTGCCAGCAGTGATAGAGTGGGGGTTCACTACGAGCAGTACTTC. Translated, it gives CASSDRVGVHYEQYF. This rearrangement joins TRBV25-1 to TRBJ2-7; D may correspond to TRBD1 or TRBD2 (5 bases each). Trimming cost V 3 bases and J 3 bases, with 15 bases left between them. The CDR3 extends over 15 amino acids. The germline V gene has CDR1 MGHDK and CDR2 SYGVNS.

The chain is built from TRBV6-5 and TRBJ1-1; D possibly corresponds to TRBD1 (5 bases). CDR1 and CDR2 from the germline V gene are MNHEY and SVGAGI. V lost 6 bases and J lost 1, with 12 bases in between. The CDR3 covers 14 residues. The CDR3 DNA reads TGTGCCAGCAGATTGGGACCCTCGAACACTGAAGCTTTCTTT. Protein sequence: CASRLGPSNTEAFF.

The chain links TRBV4-1 to TRBJ1-1, with 7 bases that match TRBD1. Germline V gene data show CDR1 as MGHRA and CDR2 as YSYEKL. The V and J ends lost 4 bases and 1 base, in that order; junction bases with no gene match: 12. The CDR3 has 17 residues. The DNA for the CDR3 is TGCGCCAGCAGCCCAGACTTTAACAGGGGTCAGAACACTGAAGCTTTCTTT. It codes for CASSPDFNRGQNTEAFF.

V is TRBV4-2 and J is TRBJ2-1; TRBD1 matches at 9 bases. The junction had 8 bases not matched to a gene; V was cut back by 2 bases and J by 6 bases. The CDR3 totals 16 residues. The germline V gene encodes CDR1 LGHNA and CDR2 YNFKEQ. In DNA, the CDR3 is TGTGCCAGCAGCCAAACCCTCGGGACAGGGAGCAATGAGCAGTTCTTC. Translation: CASSQTLGTGSNEQFF.

This rearrangement joins TRBV7-9 to TRBJ1-2, with D hard to call. Germline CDR1 reads SEHNR; CDR2 reads FQNEAQ (reference sequence). The CDR3 length is 13 residues. The ends were cut back, 6 bases at V and 4 bases at J, with 12 bases in the middle. CDR3 protein: CASSPSGAYGYTF. CDR3 nucleotide sequence: TGTGCCAGCAGTCCATCGGGCGCCTATGGCTACACCTTC.

The chain combines TRBV3-1 with TRBJ1-1; D is unclear. CDR1 is LGHDT and CDR2 is YNNKEL in the germline V gene (reference sequence). The length of the CDR3 is 13 residues. V was shortened by 0 bases and J by 10 bases, with 12 bases between the two germline ends. CDR3 bases: TGTGCCAGCAGCCAAGATAGGATATCAAGAGCTTTCTTT. Translation gives CASSQDRISRAFF.

This clonotype was seen a few times. V and J are TRBV7-9 and TRBJ2-5, with D perhaps TRBD1 or TRBD2 (5 bases each). This CDR3 is 16 amino acids long. Trimming took off 2 bases at V and 4 bases at J, with 17 bases between the two ends. In germline, CDR1 is SEHNR, CDR2 FQNEAQ (reference sequence). The CDR3 DNA reads TGTGCCAGCAGCTTAAATATGGGGGTCATGGCAGAGACCCAGTACTTC. Protein sequence: CASSLNMGVMAETQYF.

This clonotype was found many times. The rearrangement uses TRBV4-3 and TRBJ2-5, with 14 nucleotides matching TRBD2. Unmatched junction bases numbered 5, after V lost 3 bases and J lost 5 bases. The CDR3 extends over 16 amino acids. Germline values: CDR1 LGHNA, CDR2 YSLEER. This chain's CDR3 is CASSQGTSGRGETQYF. CDR3 nucleotides: TGCGCCAGCAGCCAGGGGACTAGCGGGAGAGGGGAGACCCAGTACTTC.

The gene calls are TRBV7-9 and TRBJ1-1, with 11 bases aligning to TRBD1. There are 17 residues in the CDR3. The junction had 13 bases not matched to a gene; V was cut back by 5 bases and J by 5 bases. Per germline, CDR1 SEHNR and CDR2 FQNEAQ (reference sequence). The CDR3 protein is CASSHPGQGAVRTEAFF. In DNA form, the CDR3 reads TGTGCCAGCAGCCATCCTGGACAGGGGGCAGTGCGGACTGAAGCTTTCTTT. Full variable domain (remainder filled in from reference TRBV7-9 and TRBJ1-1): DTGVSQNPRHKITKRGQNVTFRCDPISEHNRLYWYRQTLGQGPEFLTYFQNEAQLEKSRLLSDRFSAERPKGSFSTLEIQRTEQGDSAMYLCASSHPGQGAVRTEAFFGQGTRLTVV.

The chain combines TRBV24-1 with TRBJ1-1; D might be TRBD1 (5 bases). The CDR3 contains 13 residues. V lost 3 bases and J lost 6, with 10 bases in between. The germline V gene has CDR1 KGHDR and CDR2 SFDVKD. This CDR3 reads CATSDPGRAEAFF. The DNA of the CDR3 is TGTGCCACCAGTGATCCAGGGAGAGCTGAAGCTTTCTTT.

Here the CDR3 DNA reads TGTGCCAGCAGCTTAGGGGGTTCGGGAAACATTCAGTACTTC. It yields the protein CASSLGGSGNIQYF. The chain couples TRBV7-3 to TRBJ2-4; TRBD1 or TRBD2 may be the D gene (5 bases each). The V gene's germline CDR1 is SGHTA and CDR2 FQGTGA. This CDR3 spans 14 amino acids. Trimming pared 2 bases from V and 6 bases from J, leaving 11 bases between.

This clonotype was counted many times. This sequence joins TRBV20-1 and TRBJ1-1; tentative D call: TRBD1 (5 bases). Germline values: CDR1 DFQATT, CDR2 SNEGSKA (reference sequence). The V end lost 0 bases, the J end lost 4 bases, and 12 bases lay between the germline ends. This CDR3 has 14 residues. The CDR3 loop reads CSARDTGLVTEAFF. The CDR3 coding sequence is TGCAGTGCTAGAGATACGGGGCTGGTCACTGAAGCTTTCTTT.

CDR3 protein: CASSFRLAGGDPYEQYF. CDR3 bases: TGTGCCAGCAGTTTCCGACTAGCGGGAGGGGATCCCTACGAGCAGTACTTC. The chain is built from TRBV25-1 and TRBJ2-7, with 14 bases lining up with TRBD2. The CDR3 sequence is 17 residues long. V was pared by 5 bases and J by 2 bases, with 8 bases of the junction left unmatched. Per germline, CDR1 MGHDK and CDR2 SYGVNS.

The chain links TRBV11-3 to TRBJ1-6; D gene uncertain. The CDR3 has 16 residues. CDR1 is SGHNT, CDR2 YENEEA, per germline. Trimming took 3 bases from V and 5 from J, leaving 14 bases between them. Here the CDR3 DNA reads TGTGCCAGCAGCTTCGGTCGGTACGGGGATAATTCACCCCTCCACTTT. Protein sequence: CASSFGRYGDNSPLHF.

The V and J genes are TRBV7-6 and TRBJ1-1; maybe TRBD1 (5 bases). The CDR3 totals 13 residues. Germline CDR1 and CDR2: SGHVS and FNYEAQ. Trimming removed 1 base from V and 11 bases from J, with 14 bases in between. CDR3: CASSLGGTQEAFF. CDR3 nucleotide sequence: TGTGCCAGCAGCTTAGGTGGGACCCAGGAGGCTTTCTTT.

The chain employs TRBV15 and TRBJ2-7, with D possibly being TRBD1 or TRBD2 (5 bases each). Germline V gives CDR1 LNHNV, CDR2 YYDKDF (reference sequence). This CDR3 region has 17 residues. V was trimmed by 2 bases and J by 6 bases, leaving 23 bases between them. CDR3 sequence reads: CATSRPPAGRAVVEQYF. The DNA of the CDR3 is TGTGCCACCAGCAGACCCCCTGCGGGCAGGGCGGTCGTCGAGCAGTACTTC.

The genes are TRBV7-7 and TRBJ2-5, with TRBD2 as a possible D gene (6 bases). The length of the CDR3 is 14 residues. In germline, CDR1 is SSHAT, CDR2 FNYEAQ (reference sequence). The V gene lost 11 bases and the J gene lost 5 bases, with 21 bases spanning the gap. CDR3: CASAGRGVGETQYF. Written as DNA, the CDR3 is TGTGCCTCGGCCGGACGCGGGGTAGGGGAGACCCAGTACTTC.

This clonotype was counted between two and nine times. The chain couples TRBV28 to TRBJ2-5, with TRBD1 identical over 12 bases. The V gene's germline CDR1 is MDHEN and CDR2 SYDVKM. Trimming removed 4 bases from V and 5 bases from J; junction bases left unmatched: 5. This CDR3 has 15 amino acids. The CDR3 DNA sequence: TGTGCCAGCAGTTGGGACAGGGGGCGCGTCGAGACCCAGTACTTC. The encoded protein is CASSWDRGRVETQYF.

The rearrangement uses TRBV18 and TRBJ1-4; 8 bases map to TRBD1. CDR1 and CDR2 from the germline V gene are KGHSH and LQKENI. J gave up 3 bases and V 0 bases, and 0 bases lay outside the gene matches. The CDR3 runs to 15 residues. The DNA of the CDR3 is TGTGCCAGCTCACCACCGGGACAGGCTAATGAAAAACTGTTTTTT. Amino acid sequence: CASSPPGQANEKLFF.